This is a list of T cell receptor beta chains from one sample in a study of blood T cell repertoires in COVID-19. Some clones are missing from TCRdb's copy, which holds only in-frame ones; the method was immunoSEQ multiplex PCR. The table has about 90,000 clones, about 87% seen once. The sample consisted of peripheral blood. The origin of the receptors is a man aged 60 to 69 with acute or convalescent COVID-19. Each CDR3 is given with its conserved first and last residue. The size of a clone is reported for some rows only, either as once, few or many, or as a class for expanded clones.

v_gene	j_gene	abundance	CDR3aa
TRBV5-5	TRBJ2-7	NA	CASSLSSGKDEQYF
TRBV10-3	TRBJ1-2	NA	CAISGTANNYGYTF
TRBV18	TRBJ1-1	NA	CASSPPGRGAMNTEAFF
TRBV6-5	TRBJ1-4	NA	CASSPRQGTNEKLFF
TRBV10-3	TRBJ2-1	once	CAISESRGRPYNEQFF
TRBV6-4	TRBJ2-1	NA	CASSVAGGPSSYNEQFF
TRBV19	TRBJ2-2	NA	CASSIVGGSNTGELFF
TRBV5-1	TRBJ2-2	NA	CASSLDGVDTGELFF
TRBV9	TRBJ2-1	once	CASSTSGNHNEQFF
TRBV7-3	TRBJ2-3	once	CASSSESPGLAGYTQYF
TRBV7-9	TRBJ1-6	NA	CASSWGQATTSPLHF
TRBV24-1	TRBJ2-2	NA	CATNDRGDTGELFF
TRBV25-1	TRBJ2-7	once	CASSEGGAGYEQYF
TRBV7-2	TRBJ1-2	NA	CASSTLQGLYGYTF
TRBV12-3/TRBV12-4	TRBJ2-2	NA	CASSFIEAGELFF
TRBV6-5	TRBJ2-7	NA	CASSRDREHEQYF
TRBV6-5	TRBJ2-5	NA	CASSPLAGTQETQYF
TRBV5-1	TRBJ1-4	NA	CASRIQGDEKLFF
TRBV2	TRBJ2-1	NA	CASSRRVPYNEQFF
TRBV6-5	TRBJ2-7	NA	CASGDTWRSYEQYF
TRBV19	TRBJ1-1	NA	CASSLERTEAFF
TRBV6-5	TRBJ1-2	NA	CASSLDRGWGGYTF
TRBV21-1	TRBJ2-3	NA	CASSSYRLAGKGTDTQYF
TRBV6-5	TRBJ2-3	NA	CASSLDRVPRDTQYF
TRBV6-5	TRBJ1-3	once	CASNPFLTSGNTIYF
TRBV6-5	TRBJ2-7	NA	CASSYMGGAPYEQYF
TRBV9	TRBJ2-7	NA	CASSVDYRPYEQYF
TRBV5-1	TRBJ1-3	NA	CASSSAGSGNTIYF
TRBV9	TRBJ1-2	NA	CASSVGRVGLHYGYTF
TRBV2	TRBJ2-5	NA	CASSERGGGAGETQYF
TRBV9	TRBJ1-6	NA	CASSVTGGSPLHF
TRBV9	TRBJ2-2	NA	CASSVAGTNTGELFF
TRBV6-5	TRBJ1-2	once	CASSSLQGTYGYTF
TRBV2	TRBJ2-3	NA	CASSEAQGVGDTQYF
TRBV19	TRBJ1-5	NA	CASSIEAPLQPQHF
TRBV9	TRBJ1-1	NA	CASSARQGAVAEAFF
TRBV7-3	TRBJ1-2	once	CASSLNRGGVYGYTF
TRBV5-1	TRBJ2-2	NA	CASSLAFDTLNTGELFF
TRBV27	TRBJ2-6	NA	CASSFSSFSGANVLTF
TRBV19	TRBJ2-5	once	CASSKRPPLRLEQGDRTQYF
TRBV4-1	TRBJ2-7	NA	CASSHSVRGNEQYF
TRBV5-1	TRBJ2-2	NA	CASSLGTVTNTGELFF
TRBV5-1	TRBJ2-3	NA	CASSETGLGVADTQYF
TRBV10-2	TRBJ2-2	NA	CASTGDRGLGGELFF
TRBV11-2	TRBJ2-1	NA	CASSLEGLAGGYNEQFF
TRBV19	TRBJ1-1	NA	CASSIEQGGFEAFF
TRBV4-1	TRBJ2-5	NA	CASSQEGGGGPHIQETQYF
TRBV7-2	TRBJ2-5	NA	CASIPAVAGLETQYF
TRBV27	TRBJ1-6	NA	CASSSQLRGNSPLHF
TRBV7-9	TRBJ2-2	NA	CASSSPSGRVTGELFF